These T cell receptor beta chains were read from a single sample in a study of siplizumab effects on memory and regulatory T cells. Clones were sequenced by immunoSEQ multiplex PCR, and TCRdb holds only the in-frame ones, with some missing. This table has 85,000 to 90,000 clones, approximately 90% appearing once. Sample: CD4+ T cells sorted from blood. The source of these receptors is a human donor in good health. The CDR3 runs from the conserved cysteine through the conserved F or W. The order of the fields is V gene, D gene, J gene, clone size, CDR3 protein, CDR3 DNA. D genes are given only for firm matches. Clone size is stated in some rows and not others, as once, few, many or a class when expanded.

TRBV21-1,NA,TRBJ2-7,NA,CASSKINISGSSYEQYF,TGTGCCAGCAGCAAAATAAATATCAGCGGGAGCTCCTACGAGCAGTACTTC
TRBV21-1,NA,TRBJ2-2,NA,CASRFHSGRTGELFF,TGTGCCAGCAGGTTCCATAGCGGGAGGACCGGGGAGCTGTTTTTT
TRBV27,NA,TRBJ2-2,NA,CASSLRGVGAGELFF,TGTGCCAGCAGTTTAAGGGGAGTTGGTGCCGGGGAGCTGTTTTTT
TRBV14,NA,TRBJ2-7,NA,CASSQAAWPYEQYF,TGTGCCAGCAGCCAAGCAGCGTGGCCCTACGAGCAGTACTTC
TRBV19,NA,TRBJ1-5,NA,CASRGRGYSNQPQHF,TGTGCCAGTAGGGGCAGAGGGTATAGCAATCAGCCCCAGCATTTT
TRBV7-6,TRBD1,TRBJ2-5,NA,CASSLGSGTGFRETQYF,TGTGCCAGCAGCTTAGGGTCCGGGACAGGGTTTAGAGAGACCCAGTACTTC
TRBV27,NA,TRBJ2-7,NA,CASSLSGTRSYEQYF,TGTGCCAGCAGTTTATCGGGGACCAGGAGCTACGAGCAGTACTTC
TRBV19,NA,TRBJ1-5,NA,CASSSQSNNQPQHF,TGTGCCAGTAGTAGCCAGTCTAATAATCAGCCCCAGCATTTT
TRBV5-1,NA,TRBJ1-3,NA,CASSRETAILISSGNTIYF,TGCGCCAGCAGCCGAGAGACAGCCATACTAATAAGCTCTGGAAACACCATATATTTT
TRBV30,TRBD1,TRBJ2-2,NA,CAWGGQRNTGELFF,TGTGCCTGGGGGGGACAGCGAAACACCGGGGAGCTGTTTTTT
TRBV7-3,TRBD2,TRBJ2-1,once,CASSDNLAGAQFF,TGTGCCAGCAGCGACAACCTAGCGGGAGCACAGTTCTTC
TRBV19,NA,TRBJ2-7,NA,CASSPNRFPSLLEQYF,TGTGCCAGTAGCCCTAACAGGTTCCCCTCCCTACTTGAGCAGTACTTC
TRBV4-1,NA,TRBJ2-7,NA,CASSPLASYEQYF,TGCGCCAGCAGCCCATTGGCCTCCTACGAGCAGTACTTC
TRBV4-2,TRBD2,TRBJ2-3,NA,CASSSAGAVDTQYF,TGTGCCAGCAGCTCAGCGGGAGCTGTAGATACGCAGTATTTT